The source of this TCR beta chain is a study of blood T cell repertoires in COVID-19. This clone was seen just once. CDR3 length: 14 amino acids. Germline V lookup: CDR1 MGHRA, CDR2 YSYEKL. Trimming left V 1 base short and J 2 bases short, with 8 bases between. Clones were sequenced by immunoSEQ multiplex PCR, and TCRdb holds only the in-frame ones, with some missing. The table lists fewer than 300,000 clones, roughly 86% of them singletons, with about 9.8% in the top ten. The V call is TRBV4-1, the J call TRBJ1-2; D not certain. This sequence was found in a man between 18 and 35 years old with active or convalescent COVID-19. Sequencing used peripheral blood. The CDR3 loop is CASSQVLANYGYTF. The DNA for the CDR3 is TGCGCCAGCAGCCAAGTGCTAGCGAACTATGGCTACACCTTC.